A single sample gave rise to the 15 T cell receptor beta chains below, sequenced in a study of blood T cell repertoires in COVID-19. The protocol was immunoSEQ multiplex PCR, while the TCRdb copy is restricted to in-frame clones and leaves out a portion. Among approximately 180,000 clones listed, around 85% were seen once. The sample consisted of peripheral blood. The receptors come from a woman aged 80 or over with acute or convalescent COVID-19.

The V and J genes are TRBV27 and TRBJ1-1, with a possible D match to TRBD1 (6 bases). V lost 5 bases to trimming and J lost 1 base, with 14 bases between them. The germline V gene has CDR1 MNHEY and CDR2 SMNVEV (reference sequence). The CDR3 runs to 15 residues. In DNA form, the CDR3 reads TGTGCCAGCAGTCCCTTAATGGGGGCGAACACTGAAGCTTTCTTT. It specifies CASSPLMGANTEAFF.

The table lists this clone with a count of one. The V call is TRBV6-6, the J call TRBJ2-7; no definite D call. From germline, CDR1 is MNHNY and CDR2 SVGAGI (reference sequence). The CDR3 consists of 12 residues. Between the trimmed V and J ends, which lost 6 bases and 6 bases, there was a span of 12 bases. The CDR3, as DNA: TGTGCCAGCAGCCTCAAGTGGAGCGAGCAGTACTTC. This codes for CASSLKWSEQYF.

The chain has TRBV18 and TRBJ1-1; 11 bases match TRBD1. The germline gives CDR1 KGHSH, CDR2 LQKENI. The CDR3 has 16 amino acids. Trimming at V came to 5 bases and at J to 6 bases, leaving 11 bases not matched to a gene. The CDR3, as DNA: TGTGCCAGCTCATTTACGGACAGGGGGCGGGAGGCTGAAGCTTTCTTT. Encoded protein: CASSFTDRGREAEAFF. Variable domain in full (rest from reference TRBV18 and TRBJ1-1): NAGVMQNPRHLVRRRGQEARLRCSPMKGHSHVYWYRQLPEEGLKFMVYLQKENIIDESGMPKERFSAEFPKEGPSILRIQQVVRGDSAAYFCASSFTDRGREAEAFFGQGTRLTVV.

The gene calls are TRBV6-1 and TRBJ2-2; 9 positions match TRBD2. The ends lost 6 bases at V and 1 base at J; junction bases unmatched: 3. CDR3 length: 15 residues. The germline gives CDR1 MNHNS, CDR2 SASEGT. The CDR3 DNA follows: TGTGCCAGCAGCAGGACTAGCGAGAACACCGGGGAGCTGTTTTTT. Translation: CASSRTSENTGELFF.

The chain links TRBV30 to TRBJ1-3; D unresolved. V lost 8 bases, J lost 2 bases, and 13 bases lay in between. CDR3 length equals 13 residues. The germline gives CDR1 GTSNPN, CDR2 SVGIG (reference sequence). The CDR3 DNA reads TGTGCCCAGGCTGGATCACCTGGAAACACCATATATTTT. It yields the protein CAQAGSPGNTIYF. Based on the CDR3 plus reference TRBV30 and TRBJ1-3, the full variable domain is SQTIHQWPATLVQPVGSPLSLECTVEGTSNPNLYWYRQAAGRGLQLLFYSVGIGQISSEVPQNLSASRPQDRQFILSSKKLLLSDSGFYLCAQAGSPGNTIYFGEGSWLTVV.

The chain links TRBV7-8 to TRBJ2-1; tentative D call: TRBD2 (6 bases). The CDR3 has 14 amino acids. The germline V and J ends were trimmed by 4 bases and 6 bases, with 13 bases remaining between them. The germline CDR1 and CDR2 sequences are SGHVS and FQNEAQ. The CDR3 DNA follows: TGTGCCAGCAGCTCGGGACTCCCTCCCAATGAGCAGTTCTTC. Translated, it gives CASSSGLPPNEQFF.

This rearrangement joins TRBV9 to TRBJ2-7; 13 bases align to TRBD2. Germline assignment: CDR1 SGDLS and CDR2 YYNGEE. The J segment lost 1 base and the V segment lost 4 bases, leaving 2 bases of the junction unmatched. CDR3 length equals 15 residues. CDR3 nucleotide sequence: TGTGCCAGCAGCTTGGGACTAGCGGGATCCTACGAGCAGTACTTC. Protein product: CASSLGLAGSYEQYF. The variable domain in full, with the rest retrieved from reference TRBV9 and TRBJ2-7, is DSGVTQTPKHLITATGQRVTLRCSPRSGDLSVYWYQQSLDQGLQFLIQYYNGEERAKGNILERFSAQQFPDLHSELNLSSLELGDSALYFCASSLGLAGSYEQYFGPGTRLTVT.

On this clone itself: A junction end diverges from the germline sequence, so it may reflect a read error. The rearrangement uses TRBV7-2 and TRBJ2-1, with 8 bases identical to TRBD2. The CDR3 is made up of 15 amino acids. In germline, CDR1 is SGHTA, CDR2 FQGNSA. The CDR3 DNA sequence: TGTGCCAGCAGTACTCACGGCCTAGCGGGTTCCTGGGTGGTCTTC. It encodes CASSTHGLAGSWVVF.

This chain connects TRBV11-3 to TRBJ2-2, with TRBD1 as a possible D gene (6 bases). Trimming cost V 4 bases and J 0 bases, with 15 bases left between them. This CDR3 has 17 residues. Per germline, CDR1 SGHNT and CDR2 YENEEA. The CDR3 here is CASSSFPGQSNTGELFF. The CDR3 DNA follows: TGTGCCAGCAGCTCGTTCCCGGGACAATCGAACACCGGGGAGCTGTTTTTT.

The chain combines TRBV12-3 or TRBV12-4 with TRBJ1-1; D call uncertain. V lost 1 base, J lost 1 base, and 4 bases lay in between. This CDR3 is 13 amino acids long. The CDR3, as DNA: TGTGCCAGCAGTTTAGGAGGGAACACTGAAGCTTTCTTT. Its translation: CASSLGGNTEAFF.

This rearrangement joins TRBV29-1 to TRBJ2-7; no definite D call. Trimming left V 2 bases short and J 0 bases short, with 5 bases between. The CDR3 extends over 12 amino acids. Germline assignment: CDR1 SQVTM and CDR2 ANQGSEA. In DNA, the CDR3 is TGCAGCGTTGAAAGTAGCTCCTACGAGCAGTACTTC. Translating gives CSVESSSYEQYF.

This clone occurred a few times. This chain connects TRBV5-6 to TRBJ2-5, with TRBD1 as a possible D gene (6 bases). In germline, CDR1 is SGHDT, CDR2 YYEEEE. Trimming cost V 2 bases and J 2 bases, with 7 bases left between them. CDR3 length: 13 residues. Here the CDR3 reads CASSFTGQETQYF. The DNA for the CDR3 is TGTGCCAGCAGCTTTACAGGGCAAGAGACCCAGTACTTC.

This clone was seen only a few times. The chain combines TRBV25-1 with TRBJ2-1; 11 bases line up with TRBD2. The CDR3 consists of 13 residues. The V and J ends lost 9 bases and 5 bases, in that order; junction bases with no gene match: 3. The germline gives CDR1 MGHDK, CDR2 SYGVNS. CDR3 region: CASGTSGNNEQFF. The CDR3 region has the DNA TGTGCCAGTGGGACTAGCGGTAACAATGAGCAGTTCTTC.

This rearrangement joins TRBV10-2 to TRBJ1-2, with no clear D. Trimming took off 4 bases at V and 2 bases at J, with 11 bases between the two ends. The CDR3 is 14 amino acids. CDR1 and CDR2 (germline): WSHSY, SAAADI. In nucleotides, the CDR3 is TGCGCCAGCAGTGCGGTCCTGTCGAACTATGGCTACACCTTC. Amino acid sequence: CASSAVLSNYGYTF.

This rearrangement joins TRBV12-3 or TRBV12-4 to TRBJ1-4; D not resolved. The CDR3 extends over 11 amino acids. The ends were cut back, 3 bases at V and 7 bases at J, with 3 bases in the middle. The CDR3 protein is CASSFSEKLFF. In nucleotides, the CDR3 is TGTGCCAGCAGTTTCTCTGAAAAACTGTTTTTT.